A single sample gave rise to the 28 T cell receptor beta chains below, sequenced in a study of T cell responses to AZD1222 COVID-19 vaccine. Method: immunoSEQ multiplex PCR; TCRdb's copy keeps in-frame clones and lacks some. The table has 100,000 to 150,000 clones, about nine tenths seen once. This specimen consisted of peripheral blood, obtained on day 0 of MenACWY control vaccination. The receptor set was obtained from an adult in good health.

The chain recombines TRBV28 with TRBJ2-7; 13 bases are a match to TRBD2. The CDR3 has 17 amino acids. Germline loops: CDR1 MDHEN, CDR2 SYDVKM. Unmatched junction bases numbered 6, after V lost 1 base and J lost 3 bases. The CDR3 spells CASSLYTSGRVGYEQYF. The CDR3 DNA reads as TGTGCCAGCAGTTTATATACTAGCGGGAGGGTGGGCTACGAGCAGTACTTC.

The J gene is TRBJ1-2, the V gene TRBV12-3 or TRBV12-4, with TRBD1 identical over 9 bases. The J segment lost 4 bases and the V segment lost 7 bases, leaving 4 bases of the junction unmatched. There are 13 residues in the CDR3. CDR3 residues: CASTRDRAYGYTF. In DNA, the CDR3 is TGTGCCAGCACCCGGGACAGGGCCTATGGCTACACCTTC.

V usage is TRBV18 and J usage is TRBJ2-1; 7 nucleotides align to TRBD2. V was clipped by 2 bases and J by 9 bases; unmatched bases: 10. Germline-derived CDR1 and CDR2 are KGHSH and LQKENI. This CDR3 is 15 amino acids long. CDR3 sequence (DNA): TGTGCCAGCTCACCAATGGGAGGGATCTCAGGTGAGCAGTTCTTC. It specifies CASSPMGGISGEQFF.

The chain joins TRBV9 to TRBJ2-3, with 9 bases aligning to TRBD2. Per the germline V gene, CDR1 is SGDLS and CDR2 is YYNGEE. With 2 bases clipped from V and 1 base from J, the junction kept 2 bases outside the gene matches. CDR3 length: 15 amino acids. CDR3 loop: CASSVVAGGTDTQYF. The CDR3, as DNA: TGTGCCAGCAGCGTTGTAGCGGGGGGCACAGATACGCAGTATTTT.

In DNA, the CDR3 is TGTGCCAGCCGAAAACTGATGAGTGGGTCACCCCTCCACTTT. It translates to CASRKLMSGSPLHF. This sequence joins TRBV6-5 and TRBJ1-6; the D is unclear. V lost 8 bases to trimming and J lost 10 bases, with 18 bases between them. CDR1 is MNHEY and CDR2 is SVGAGI in the germline V gene. The CDR3 consists of 14 residues.

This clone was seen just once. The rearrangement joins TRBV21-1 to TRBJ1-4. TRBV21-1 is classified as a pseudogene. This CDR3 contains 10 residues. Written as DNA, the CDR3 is TGTGCCTTTCGAGGGGAAAAACTGTTTTTT. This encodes CAFRGEKLFF.

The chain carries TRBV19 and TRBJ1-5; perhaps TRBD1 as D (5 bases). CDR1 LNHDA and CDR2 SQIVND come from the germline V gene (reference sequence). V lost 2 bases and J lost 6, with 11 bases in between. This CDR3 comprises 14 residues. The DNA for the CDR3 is TGTGCCAGTAGTATAAGGGACTTTGCTCAGCCCCAGCATTTT. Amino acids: CASSIRDFAQPQHF.

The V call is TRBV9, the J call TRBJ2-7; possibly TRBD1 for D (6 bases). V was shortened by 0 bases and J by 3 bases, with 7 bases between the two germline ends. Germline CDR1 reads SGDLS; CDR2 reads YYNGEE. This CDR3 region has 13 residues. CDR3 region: CASSVAGHYEQYF. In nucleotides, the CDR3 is TGTGCCAGCAGCGTAGCGGGACACTACGAGCAGTACTTC. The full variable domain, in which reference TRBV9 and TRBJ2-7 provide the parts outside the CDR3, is DSGVTQTPKHLITATGQRVTLRCSPRSGDLSVYWYQQSLDQGLQFLIQYYNGEERAKGNILERFSAQQFPDLHSELNLSSLELGDSALYFCASSVAGHYEQYFGPGTRLTVT.

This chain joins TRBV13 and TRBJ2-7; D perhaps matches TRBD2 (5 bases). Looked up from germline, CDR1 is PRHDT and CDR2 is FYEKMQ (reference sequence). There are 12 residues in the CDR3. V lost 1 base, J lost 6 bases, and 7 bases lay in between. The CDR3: CASSLVRAEQYF. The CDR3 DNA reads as TGTGCCAGCAGCTTAGTGAGGGCCGAGCAGTACTTC.

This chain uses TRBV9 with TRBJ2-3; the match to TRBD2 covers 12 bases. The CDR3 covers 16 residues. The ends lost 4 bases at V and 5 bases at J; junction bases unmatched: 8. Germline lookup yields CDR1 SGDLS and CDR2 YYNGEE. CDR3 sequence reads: CASSPPSGRAGDTQYF. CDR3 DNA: TGTGCCAGCAGCCCCCCTAGCGGGAGGGCGGGAGATACGCAGTATTTT.

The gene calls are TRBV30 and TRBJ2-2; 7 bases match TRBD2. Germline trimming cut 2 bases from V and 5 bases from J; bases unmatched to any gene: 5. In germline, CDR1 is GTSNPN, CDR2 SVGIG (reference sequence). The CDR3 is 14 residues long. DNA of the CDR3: TGTGCCTGGAGTAGCGGGAAAGGAACCGGGGAGCTGTTTTTT. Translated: CAWSSGKGTGELFF.

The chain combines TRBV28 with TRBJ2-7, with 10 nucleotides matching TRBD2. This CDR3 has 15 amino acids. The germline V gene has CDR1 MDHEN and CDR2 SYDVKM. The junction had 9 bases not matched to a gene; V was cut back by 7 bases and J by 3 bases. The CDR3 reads CASNPGLADHYEQYF. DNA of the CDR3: TGTGCCAGCAACCCAGGACTAGCGGATCACTACGAGCAGTACTTC.

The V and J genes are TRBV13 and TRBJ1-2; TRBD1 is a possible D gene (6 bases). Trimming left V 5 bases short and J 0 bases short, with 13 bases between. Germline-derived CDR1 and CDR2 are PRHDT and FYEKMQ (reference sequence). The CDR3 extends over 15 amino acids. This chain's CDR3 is CASSERDTANYGYTF. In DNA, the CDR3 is TGTGCCAGCAGCGAACGGGACACAGCTAACTATGGCTACACCTTC.

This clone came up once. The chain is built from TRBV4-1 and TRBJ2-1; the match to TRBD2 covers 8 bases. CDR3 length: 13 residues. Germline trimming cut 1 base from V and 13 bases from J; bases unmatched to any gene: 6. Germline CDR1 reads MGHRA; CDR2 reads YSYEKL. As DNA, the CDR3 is TGCGCCAGCAGCCAAGTTACCGGGACTAGACAGTTCTTC. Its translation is CASSQVTGTRQFF.

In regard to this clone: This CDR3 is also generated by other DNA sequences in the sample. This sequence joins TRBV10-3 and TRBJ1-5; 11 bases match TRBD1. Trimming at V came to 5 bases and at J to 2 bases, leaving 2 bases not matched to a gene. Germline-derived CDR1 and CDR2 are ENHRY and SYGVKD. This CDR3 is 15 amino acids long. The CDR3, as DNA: TGTGCCATCAGTCCGGGACAGGGGGGCAATCAGCCCCAGCATTTT. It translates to CAISPGQGGNQPQHF.

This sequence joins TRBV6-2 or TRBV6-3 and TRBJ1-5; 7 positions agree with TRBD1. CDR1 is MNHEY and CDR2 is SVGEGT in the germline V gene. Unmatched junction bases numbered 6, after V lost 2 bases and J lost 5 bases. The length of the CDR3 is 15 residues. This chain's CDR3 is CASSYEGAGYQPQHF. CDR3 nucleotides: TGTGCCAGCAGTTACGAGGGGGCTGGGTATCAGCCCCAGCATTTT.

The CDR3 spells CAISEGTYGHTDTQYF. The CDR3 coding sequence is TGTGCCATCAGTGAGGGGACCTACGGGCACACAGATACGCAGTATTTT. This chain connects TRBV10-3 to TRBJ2-3; either TRBD1 or TRBD2 may supply D (5 bases each). There are 16 residues in the CDR3. V dropped 2 bases and J dropped 2 bases, with 14 bases sitting between them. From germline, CDR1 is ENHRY and CDR2 SYGVKD.

CDR3 sequence reads: CASSFPDRTFHNEQFF. The CDR3 coding sequence is TGTGCCAGCAGTTTTCCCGACAGAACTTTTCACAATGAGCAGTTCTTC. The chain employs TRBV28 and TRBJ2-1, with D possibly TRBD1 on 5 matching bases. CDR1 and CDR2 (germline): MDHEN, SYDVKM. The ends were cut back, 3 bases at V and 5 bases at J, with 17 bases in the middle. CDR3 length equals 16 residues. The full variable domain, rest sourced from reference TRBV28 and TRBJ2-1, is DVKVTQSSRYLVKRTGEKVFLECVQDMDHENMFWYRQDPGLGLRLIYFSYDVKMKEKGDIPEGYSVSREKKERFSLILESASTNQTSMYLCASSFPDRTFHNEQFFGPGTRLTVL.

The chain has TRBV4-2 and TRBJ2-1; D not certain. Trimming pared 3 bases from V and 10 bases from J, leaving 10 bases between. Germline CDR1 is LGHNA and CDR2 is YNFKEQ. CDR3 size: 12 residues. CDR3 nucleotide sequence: TGTGCCAGCAGCCAGCTTGGAAGGGAGCAGTTCTTC. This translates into CASSQLGREQFF.

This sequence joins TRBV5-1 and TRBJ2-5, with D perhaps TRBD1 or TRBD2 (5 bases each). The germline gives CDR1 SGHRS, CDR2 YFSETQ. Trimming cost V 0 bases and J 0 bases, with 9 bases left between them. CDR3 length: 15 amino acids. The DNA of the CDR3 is TGCGCCAGCAGCTTGGAGGGACCGTACCAAGAGACCCAGTACTTC. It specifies CASSLEGPYQETQYF.

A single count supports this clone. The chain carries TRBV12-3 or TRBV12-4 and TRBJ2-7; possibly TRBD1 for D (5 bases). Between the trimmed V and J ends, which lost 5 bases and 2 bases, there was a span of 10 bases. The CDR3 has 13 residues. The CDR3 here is CASSTGAAYEQYF. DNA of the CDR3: TGTGCCAGCAGTACTGGGGCAGCCTACGAGCAGTACTTC.

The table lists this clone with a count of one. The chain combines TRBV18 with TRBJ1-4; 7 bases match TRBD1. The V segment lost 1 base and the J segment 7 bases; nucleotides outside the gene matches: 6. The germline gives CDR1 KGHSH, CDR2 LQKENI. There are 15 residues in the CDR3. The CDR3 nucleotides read TGTGCCAGCTCACCACTTGCGCAGGGGGGTGAAAAACTGTTTTTT. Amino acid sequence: CASSPLAQGGEKLFF.

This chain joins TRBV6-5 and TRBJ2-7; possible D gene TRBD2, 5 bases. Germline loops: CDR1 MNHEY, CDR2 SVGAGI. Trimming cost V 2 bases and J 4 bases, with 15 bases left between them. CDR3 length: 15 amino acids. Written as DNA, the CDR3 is TGTGCCAGCAGTTACACTCGCGGGCCTGAGTACGAGCAGTACTTC. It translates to CASSYTRGPEYEQYF.

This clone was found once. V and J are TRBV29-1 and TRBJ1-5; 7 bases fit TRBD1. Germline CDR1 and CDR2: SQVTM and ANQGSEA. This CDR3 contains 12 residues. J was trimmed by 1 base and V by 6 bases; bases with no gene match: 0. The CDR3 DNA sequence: TGCAGCGTACAGGGGAGCAATCAGCCCCAGCATTTT. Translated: CSVQGSNQPQHF.

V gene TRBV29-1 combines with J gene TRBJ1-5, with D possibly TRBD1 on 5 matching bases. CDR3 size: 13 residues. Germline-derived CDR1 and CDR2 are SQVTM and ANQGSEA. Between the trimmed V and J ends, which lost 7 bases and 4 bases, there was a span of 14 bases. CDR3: CSAQRGKNQPQHF. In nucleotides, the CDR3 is TGCAGCGCCCAAAGGGGCAAGAATCAGCCCCAGCATTTT.

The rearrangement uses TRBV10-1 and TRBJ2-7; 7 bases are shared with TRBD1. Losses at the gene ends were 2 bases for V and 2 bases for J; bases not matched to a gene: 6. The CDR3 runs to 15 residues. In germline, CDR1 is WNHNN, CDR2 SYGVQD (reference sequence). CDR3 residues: CASSEADRLTYEQYF. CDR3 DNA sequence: TGCGCCAGCAGTGAGGCGGACAGGCTTACCTACGAGCAGTACTTC.

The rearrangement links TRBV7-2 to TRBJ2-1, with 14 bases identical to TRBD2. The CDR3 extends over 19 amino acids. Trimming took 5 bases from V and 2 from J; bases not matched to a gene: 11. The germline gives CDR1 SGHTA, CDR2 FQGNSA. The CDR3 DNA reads TGTGCCAGCAGCCTATACTCCGGGACTAGCGGGAGTACCTACAATGAGCAGTTCTTC. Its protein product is CASSLYSGTSGSTYNEQFF.

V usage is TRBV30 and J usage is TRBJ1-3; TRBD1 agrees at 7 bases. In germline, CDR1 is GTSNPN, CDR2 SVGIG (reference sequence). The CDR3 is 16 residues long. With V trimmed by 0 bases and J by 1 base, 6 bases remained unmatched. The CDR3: CAWSVWGRGSGNTIYF. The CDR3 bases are TGTGCCTGGAGTGTATGGGGCAGGGGGTCTGGAAACACCATATATTTT.